Here is one TCR beta chain with its context. The clone's antigen remains unknown. No clone much larger than this one lies a single base away; base qualities are absent. This specimen's time point label, interpreted: blood from clinic visit 5 months post-surgery; TSC patient then seizure free. Surgery cases with the highest brain T cell transcript signatures were selected for TCR beta chain sequencing of brain tissue and, where available, blood. Patients had been treated with at least one anti-epileptic drug before surgery. The TCR-sequenced patients were children whose drug-resistant epilepsy was caused by tuberous sclerosis complex, focal cortical dysplasia, Rasmussen encephalitis or hemimegalencephaly. The Monarch genomic DNA purification kit was used to extract bulk genomic DNA from unsorted brain tissue and from whole blood. The sample comes from a study of brain T cells in children with intractable seizures (dated by TCRdb to the early 2020s). For the wider study: Resected brain tissue from over 50 pediatric epilepsy surgery cases was initially screened for immune gene transcripts with a NanoString immunology panel. Among the approximately twelve selected surgery cases, pre-surgery blood was additionally sequenced for eight, leaving four cases with brain tissue only. Overall study outcomes, separate from this receptor: Viral specificity was inferred solely from CDR3 sequence similarity, and the HCMV serostatus of the patients was not known. Sequencing depth differed between pre- and post-surgery blood, so clones missing from the pre-surgery sample may reflect undersampling.

TCR beta chain sequences were generated from genomic DNA using the immunoSEQ assay. In the source study's methods: CDR3 sequences not starting with the conserved framework cysteine at position 104 were manually removed. To get clonality, the normalized Shannon's Diversity Index was subtracted from one, giving values from 0 (maximal diversity) to 1 (oligoclonal). Chi-squared comparison-of-proportions tests assessed whether the same CDR3 differed in frequency between samples, such as brain versus blood. Public clonotypes were found by searching immuneACCESS, and the VDJdb browser was used to assess similarity to known antiviral clonotypes. Sourced from immuneACCESS, this table was stored by TCRdb with only in-frame sequences that have V and J called. A share of the clones is absent; for the studies checked, an unresolved V gene accounts for under half, and the remainder has no known explanation. Clone size and V and J calls were adopted from that table, with D and trimming inferred from the DNA. Present in this sample are around 340,000 clones, approximately 93% of which were seen just once. The ten largest clones represent about 5.8% of the sample.

V is pared back by 1 base and J by 4 bases, with 2 bases lying between the germline termini. The cysteine opens and the phenylalanine closes a CDR3 of 13 amino acids. Here the CDR3 DNA is all that survives: 39 bases in frame from base 1. Recombination joined TRBV12-3 or TRBV12-4 with TRBJ1-6; there is no confident call for the D gene. Material: peripheral blood, obtained roughly 5 months after surgery. This clonotype was sampled from a boy younger than two with tuberous sclerosis and intractable seizures. Here the CDR3 is given as CASSLGYNSPLHF. The bases read TGTGCCAGCAGTTTAGGGTATAATTCACCCCTCCACTTT.